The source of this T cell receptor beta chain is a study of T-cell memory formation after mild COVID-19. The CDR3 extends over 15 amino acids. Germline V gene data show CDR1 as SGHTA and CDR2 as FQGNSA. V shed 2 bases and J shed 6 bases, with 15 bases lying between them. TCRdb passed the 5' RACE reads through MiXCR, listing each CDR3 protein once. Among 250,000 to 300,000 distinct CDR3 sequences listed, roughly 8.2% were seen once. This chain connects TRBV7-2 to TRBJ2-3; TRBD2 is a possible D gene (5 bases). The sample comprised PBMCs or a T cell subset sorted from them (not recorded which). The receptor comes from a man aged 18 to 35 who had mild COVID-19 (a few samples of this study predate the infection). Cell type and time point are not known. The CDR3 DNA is TGTGCCAGCAGCTTATCTAGCCTTTTGGGTGATACGCAGTATTTT. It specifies CASSLSSLLGDTQYF.